This TCR beta chain is drawn from a study of siplizumab effects on memory and regulatory T cells. Study-wide points: Assignment of a naive or memory phenotype failed for roughly 80-97% of the proliferating CD4+ or CD8+ clones. Confirmatory evidence of suppressive function in proliferating siplizumab-culture Tregs was not obtained.

V lost 0 bases, J lost 5 bases, and 14 bases lay in between. Germline CDR1 reads SGDLS; CDR2 reads YYNGEE. The CDR3 is made up of 15 amino acids. As for this clone: Its antigen is as yet unknown.

Data came from immunoSEQ multiplex PCR; TCRdb stores just in-frame clones and leaves some out. The table has around 72,000 clones, roughly nine tenths seen once. The chain combines TRBV9 with TRBJ1-1, with unresolved D. This receptor was identified in a human donor in good health. Sequences were obtained from CD8+ T cells sorted from blood. Here the CDR3 reads CASSVAGSPGTEAFF. In nucleotides, the CDR3 is TGTGCCAGCAGCGTAGCTGGCAGCCCCGGGACTGAAGCTTTCTTT.